Listed here are 3 T cell receptor beta chains from one sample, sequenced in a study of HIV-infected patients and healthy controls. Whole blood was used without fractionation, so all unsorted peripheral T cells were included. Alpha and beta constant-region primers primed reverse transcription of around 500 ng RNA. Separate chain-specific third strand synthesis with multiplexing indices produced the alpha and beta libraries. From the 5' RACE reads, TCRdb called clonotypes with MiXCR, one entry per CDR3 protein. Of roughly 11,000 distinct CDR3 sequences in the sample, about 5.1% were seen once. The source material was blood. The source is an adult in good health.

This clonotype is classed as medium-sized. The V gene is TRBV12-5, the J gene TRBJ2-3; D is undetermined. CDR3 length: 16 residues. CDR1 is LGHNT, CDR2 FRNRAP, per germline. Deletions cut 0 bases from V and 2 bases from J, with 12 bases between. CDR3 residues: CASGLVQGTTTDTQYF. CDR3 DNA sequence: TGTGCTAGTGGTTTGGTACAAGGCACTACCACAGATACGCAGTATTTT.

There are a few counts of this clonotype. The chain employs TRBV5-6 and TRBJ1-1; D gene uncertain. The V end was cut by 2 bases, the J end by 4 bases, with 9 bases between. Germline V gives CDR1 SGHDT, CDR2 YYEEEE. The CDR3 consists of 13 residues. The CDR3 bases are TGTGCCAGCAGCTTCTTCGGTTCCACTGAAGCTTTCTTT. The encoded protein is CASSFFGSTEAFF.

This clonotype was detected many times. The J gene is TRBJ2-2, the V gene TRBV11-2; the D is unclear. The V and J ends lost 0 bases and 0 bases respectively, with 5 bases between them. CDR1 and CDR2 (germline): SGHAT, FQNNGV. This CDR3 is built from 15 residues. CDR3 amino acids: CASSLDLANTGELFF. The CDR3 nucleotides are TGTGCCAGCAGCTTAGATCTGGCGAACACCGGGGAGCTGTTTTTT.